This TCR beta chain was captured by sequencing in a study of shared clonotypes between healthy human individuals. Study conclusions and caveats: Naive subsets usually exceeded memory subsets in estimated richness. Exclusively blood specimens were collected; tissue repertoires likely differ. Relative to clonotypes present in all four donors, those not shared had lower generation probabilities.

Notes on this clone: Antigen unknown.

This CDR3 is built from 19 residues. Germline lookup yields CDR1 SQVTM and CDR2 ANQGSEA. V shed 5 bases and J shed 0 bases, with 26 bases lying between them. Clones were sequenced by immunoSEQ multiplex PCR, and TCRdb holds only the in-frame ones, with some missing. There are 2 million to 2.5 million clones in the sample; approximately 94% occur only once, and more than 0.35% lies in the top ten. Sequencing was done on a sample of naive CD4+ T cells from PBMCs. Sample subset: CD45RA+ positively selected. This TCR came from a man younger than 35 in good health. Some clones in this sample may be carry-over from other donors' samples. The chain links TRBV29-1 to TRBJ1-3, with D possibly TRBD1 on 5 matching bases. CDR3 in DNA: TGCAGCGTTCAAACGGTCGCGGGGCGAGCTGAGAGCTCTGGAAACACCATATATTTT. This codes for CSVQTVAGRAESSGNTIYF.